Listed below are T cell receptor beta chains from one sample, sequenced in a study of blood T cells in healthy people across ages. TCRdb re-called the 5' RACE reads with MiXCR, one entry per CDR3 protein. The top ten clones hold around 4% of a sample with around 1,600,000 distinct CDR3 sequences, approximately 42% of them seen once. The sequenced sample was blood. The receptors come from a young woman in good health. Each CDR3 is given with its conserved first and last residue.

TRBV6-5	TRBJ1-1	CASSQGPTRNTEAFF
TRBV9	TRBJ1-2	CASSPLTGGPANYGYTF
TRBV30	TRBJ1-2	CAWTGPRWNYGYTF
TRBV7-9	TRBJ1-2	CASSLEYVGGQDPYGYTF
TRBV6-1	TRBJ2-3	CASSGKGLVVDTQYF
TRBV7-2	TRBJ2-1	CASSTSSALQNEQFF
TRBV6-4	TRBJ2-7	CASSDPLAHLYEQYF
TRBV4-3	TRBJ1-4	CASSQEGGTGELFF
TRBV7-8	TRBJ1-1	CASSPGQQLTEAFF
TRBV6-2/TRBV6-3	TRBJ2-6	CASSSPLGAGANVLTF
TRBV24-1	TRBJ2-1	CATSETPTPPHEQFF
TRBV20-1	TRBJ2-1	CSADPGSKPYNEQFF
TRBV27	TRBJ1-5	CASSLWGRRNQPQHF
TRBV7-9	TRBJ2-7	CASSLMGQTYEQYF
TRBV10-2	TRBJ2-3	CASRVAGVSTDTQYF
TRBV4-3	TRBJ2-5	CASSQGASMGSLQETQYF
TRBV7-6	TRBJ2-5	CASSRAGGLSNEQYF
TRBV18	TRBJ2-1	CASSLRTKKDNEQFF
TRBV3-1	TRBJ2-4	CASSIAGVVNIQYF
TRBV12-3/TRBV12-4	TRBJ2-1	CASLERGGKSEQFF
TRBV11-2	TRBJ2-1	CASSRIRGGSSYNEQFF
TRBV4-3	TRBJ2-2	CASKADSYTGELFF
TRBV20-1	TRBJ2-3	CSAAGEGDTQYF
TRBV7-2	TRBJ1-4	CASSLARGNEELFF